This TCR beta chain appears in the sequencing data of a study of cytomegalovirus exposure and HLA in healthy donors (dated by TCRdb to about 2017). Notes on the research overall: A later analysis indicated that the 100 to 150 validation repertoires were generated on the platform also employed for the approximately 690 repertoires of the first cohort. The aim of the study was to test whether cataloging public T cell receptors could identify signatures of past pathogen exposure. The study combined high-throughput TCR immunosequencing, statistical association of individual TCRs with disease status, and machine learning to predict cytomegalovirus infection status. Besides the first cohort of 666 subjects, a separate validation cohort made up of 120 different subjects was used.

Turning to this clone: Its cognate antigen has yet to be identified. Per-nucleotide qualities are absent, and no much larger clonotype sits a single base away.

Separate from the roughly 650-subject first cohort, the validation cohort of 120 subjects was the group to which the donors belonged. Library generation was performed with the immunoSEQ multiplex PCR assay. Turning to the authors' computational methods: To diagnose cytomegalovirus status from the catalog of TCR beta chain sequences, a statistical classification framework was built. Sourced from immuneACCESS, this table was stored by TCRdb with only in-frame sequences that have V and J called. A share of the clones is absent; for the studies checked, an unresolved V gene accounts for under half, and the remainder has no known explanation. The DNA gave D and trimming, while V, J and clone size come from that table. Recorded for this sample are around 52,000 clones; roughly 93% of them occurred a single time. The biggest ten clones account for 5.8% of the sample. Measured from the cysteine to the phenylalanine, the CDR3 is 16 residues long. Only the CDR3 part of the read is kept: 48 bases, read in frame from the first base. Looking up the germline V gene yields CDR1 SNHLY and CDR2 FYNNEI. Clipping removes 6 bases from V and 2 bases from J, with 10 as the unmatched junction base count.

General findings and caveats noted by the study authors: According to the authors, the approach could potentially be generalized to other disease states and immunological phenotypes. In vitro tests confirmed that a few of the cytomegalovirus-associated TCR beta chains recognize cytomegalovirus antigens. In the study, 150 to 200 TCR beta chains were listed as associated with cytomegalovirus. Most TCR sequences were seen in very few donors, while some public TCRs were found in many individuals. The classifier was reported to diagnose cytomegalovirus status with high specificity and sensitivity in both the original and validation cohorts. The validation cohort had no HLA typing available for a later analysis, so co-occurrence within that cohort was assessed over all 120 repertoires. A later analysis found that TCRs clustered in the first cohort also tended to co-occur in the roughly 120 validation repertoires, with 94% of cluster scores above 0.

The TCR comes from a woman aged 18-35 years in good health and CMV-seronegative. Here the chain combines TRBV2 and TRBJ2-3, with 8 bases in between that match TRBD2. The material sequenced was PBMCs. The CDR3 region: CASSYPGTRHTDTQYF. The bases are TGTGCCAGCAGCTATCCCGGGACTAGGCACACAGATACGCAGTATTTT.